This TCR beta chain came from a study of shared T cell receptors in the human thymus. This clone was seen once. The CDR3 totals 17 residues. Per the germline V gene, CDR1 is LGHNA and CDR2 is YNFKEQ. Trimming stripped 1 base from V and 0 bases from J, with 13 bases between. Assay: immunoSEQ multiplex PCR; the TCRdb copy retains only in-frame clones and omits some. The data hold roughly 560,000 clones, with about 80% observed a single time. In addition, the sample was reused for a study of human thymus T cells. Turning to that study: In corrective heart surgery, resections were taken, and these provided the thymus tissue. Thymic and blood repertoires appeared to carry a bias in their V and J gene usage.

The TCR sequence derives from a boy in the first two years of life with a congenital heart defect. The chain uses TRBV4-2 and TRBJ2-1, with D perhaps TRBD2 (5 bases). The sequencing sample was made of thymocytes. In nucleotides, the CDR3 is TGTGCCAGCAGCCAAGGCTTAGCGCATTCCTCCTACAATGAGCAGTTCTTC. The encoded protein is CASSQGLAHSSYNEQFF.